The 12 T cell receptor beta chains below come from one sample, sequenced in a study of blood T cell repertoires in COVID-19. Profiling relied on immunoSEQ multiplex PCR, and the TCRdb table lists in-frame clones only, not all of them. The table lists approximately 210,000 clones, roughly 94% of them singletons. Sequencing was performed on peripheral blood. These receptor sequences come from a young man with acute or convalescent COVID-19.

The rearrangement uses TRBV9 and TRBJ1-2; D is unresolved. Germline V gene data show CDR1 as SGDLS and CDR2 as YYNGEE. V shed 0 bases and J shed 0 bases, with 9 bases lying between them. This CDR3 region has 15 residues. The CDR3 loop reads CASSVGGRTNYGYTF. The CDR3 coding sequence is TGTGCCAGCAGCGTAGGTGGCAGAACTAACTATGGCTACACCTTC.

The chain combines TRBV28 with TRBJ2-1; weak D call: TRBD1 (5 bases). V shed 6 bases and J shed 0 bases, with 12 bases lying between them. The CDR3 contains 15 residues. Germline CDR1 reads MDHEN; CDR2 reads SYDVKM. CDR3 bases: TGTGCCAGCAGCCCGGACACCCTCTCCTACAATGAGCAGTTCTTC. Translating it yields CASSPDTLSYNEQFF.

The gene calls are TRBV19 and TRBJ1-4; 8 nucleotides align to TRBD1. The CDR3 is made up of 14 amino acids. Germline V gene data show CDR1 as LNHDA and CDR2 as SQIVND (reference sequence). The V gene end was trimmed by 6 bases and the J gene end by 6 bases; junction bases not matched to a gene: 6. The chain's CDR3 is CASRTDRGHEKLFF. The DNA of the CDR3 is TGTGCCAGTAGGACCGACAGGGGTCATGAAAAACTGTTTTTT.

The chain is built from TRBV6-2 or TRBV6-3 and TRBJ2-1; TRBD1 matches 8 bases. Germline lookup yields CDR1 MNHEY and CDR2 SVGEGT. The length of the CDR3 is 13 residues. V gave up 5 bases and J gave up 16 bases; unmatched junction bases: 13. This chain's CDR3 is CASSQLDREVGFF. For the CDR3, the DNA is TGTGCCAGCAGTCAACTGGACAGGGAAGTAGGATTCTTC.

This clone has more than one count but fewer than ten. The rearrangement links TRBV28 to TRBJ1-5; D possibly corresponds to TRBD1 (5 bases). CDR1 and CDR2 (germline): MDHEN, SYDVKM. V was clipped by 6 bases and J by 7 bases, with 19 bases between them. This CDR3 spans 15 amino acids. Written as DNA, the CDR3 is TGTGCCAGCAGCCGCGGGGCAGGCCACGGGCAGCCCCAGCATTTT. This gives the protein CASSRGAGHGQPQHF.

As concerns this clone: The junction departs from the called germline gene at one end, perhaps through a read error. The V call is TRBV6-4, the J call TRBJ1-5; TRBD1 might be the D (6 bases). Germline CDR1 reads MRHNA; CDR2 reads SNTAGT. This CDR3 has 13 amino acids. Here the CDR3 DNA reads TGTGCCAGCAGTGTGGTAGGGGGTCAGGCCCAGCATTTT. Its protein product is CASSVVGGQAQHF.

V gene TRBV28 combines with J gene TRBJ1-6; D gene uncertain. Germline CDR1 reads MDHEN; CDR2 reads SYDVKM. This CDR3 region has 14 residues. Deletions cut 2 bases from V and 6 bases from J, with 8 bases between. DNA for the CDR3: TGTGCCAGCAGTTTAGCCACTAGTAATTCACCCCTCCACTTT. The encoded protein is CASSLATSNSPLHF.

This clone was found a few times. The chain uses TRBV5-1 and TRBJ2-7; tentative D call: TRBD2 (6 bases). V was cut by 4 bases and J by 4 bases, with 12 bases left in between. The germline CDR1 and CDR2 sequences are SGHRS and YFSETQ. This CDR3 has 13 amino acids. CDR3 in amino acids: CASSKVGGYEQYF. For the CDR3, the DNA is TGCGCCAGCAGCAAGGTGGGGGGTTACGAGCAGTACTTC.

This rearrangement joins TRBV2 to TRBJ2-1; 9 bases fit TRBD1. CDR3 length equals 13 residues. The germline V gene has CDR1 SNHLY and CDR2 FYNNEI. Germline trimming cut 6 bases from V and 6 bases from J; bases unmatched to any gene: 3. CDR3 in DNA: TGTGCCAGCAGGAGGGACAGGGCCAATGAGCAGTTCTTC. This gives the protein CASRRDRANEQFF.

The V and J genes are TRBV19 and TRBJ2-7; 7 nucleotides match TRBD2. Trimming removed 5 bases from V and 2 bases from J; junction bases left unmatched: 6. This CDR3 is built from 14 residues. Looked up from germline, CDR1 is LNHDA and CDR2 is SQIVND (reference sequence). Here the CDR3 DNA reads TGTGCCAGTAGTCCCCGGGGAGGGACCTACGAGCAGTACTTC. Amino acid sequence: CASSPRGGTYEQYF.

V usage is TRBV5-1 and J usage is TRBJ2-1; the match to TRBD1 covers 7 bases. The length of the CDR3 is 15 residues. V dropped 4 bases and J dropped 1; count of bases not matched to a gene: 5. Germline values: CDR1 SGHRS, CDR2 YFSETQ. CDR3 sequence (DNA): TGCGCCAGCAGCCTGACAGGGATGTCCTACAATGAGCAGTTCTTC. Translation gives CASSLTGMSYNEQFF. The whole variable domain, remainder taken from reference TRBV5-1 and TRBJ2-1, is KAGVTQTPRYLIKTRGQQVTLSCSPISGHRSVSWYQQTPGQGLQFLFEYFSETQRNKGNFPGRFSGRQFSNSRSEMNVSTLELGDSALYLCASSLTGMSYNEQFFGPGTRLTVL.

V and J are TRBV20-1 and TRBJ1-5, with D hard to call. This CDR3 has 14 amino acids. The V gene lost 3 bases and the J gene lost 2 bases, with 11 bases spanning the gap. Germline V gives CDR1 DFQATT, CDR2 SNEGSKA (reference sequence). CDR3: CSASVPRGNQPQHF. The CDR3 region has the DNA TGCAGTGCTAGTGTTCCTCGGGGCAATCAGCCCCAGCATTTT.